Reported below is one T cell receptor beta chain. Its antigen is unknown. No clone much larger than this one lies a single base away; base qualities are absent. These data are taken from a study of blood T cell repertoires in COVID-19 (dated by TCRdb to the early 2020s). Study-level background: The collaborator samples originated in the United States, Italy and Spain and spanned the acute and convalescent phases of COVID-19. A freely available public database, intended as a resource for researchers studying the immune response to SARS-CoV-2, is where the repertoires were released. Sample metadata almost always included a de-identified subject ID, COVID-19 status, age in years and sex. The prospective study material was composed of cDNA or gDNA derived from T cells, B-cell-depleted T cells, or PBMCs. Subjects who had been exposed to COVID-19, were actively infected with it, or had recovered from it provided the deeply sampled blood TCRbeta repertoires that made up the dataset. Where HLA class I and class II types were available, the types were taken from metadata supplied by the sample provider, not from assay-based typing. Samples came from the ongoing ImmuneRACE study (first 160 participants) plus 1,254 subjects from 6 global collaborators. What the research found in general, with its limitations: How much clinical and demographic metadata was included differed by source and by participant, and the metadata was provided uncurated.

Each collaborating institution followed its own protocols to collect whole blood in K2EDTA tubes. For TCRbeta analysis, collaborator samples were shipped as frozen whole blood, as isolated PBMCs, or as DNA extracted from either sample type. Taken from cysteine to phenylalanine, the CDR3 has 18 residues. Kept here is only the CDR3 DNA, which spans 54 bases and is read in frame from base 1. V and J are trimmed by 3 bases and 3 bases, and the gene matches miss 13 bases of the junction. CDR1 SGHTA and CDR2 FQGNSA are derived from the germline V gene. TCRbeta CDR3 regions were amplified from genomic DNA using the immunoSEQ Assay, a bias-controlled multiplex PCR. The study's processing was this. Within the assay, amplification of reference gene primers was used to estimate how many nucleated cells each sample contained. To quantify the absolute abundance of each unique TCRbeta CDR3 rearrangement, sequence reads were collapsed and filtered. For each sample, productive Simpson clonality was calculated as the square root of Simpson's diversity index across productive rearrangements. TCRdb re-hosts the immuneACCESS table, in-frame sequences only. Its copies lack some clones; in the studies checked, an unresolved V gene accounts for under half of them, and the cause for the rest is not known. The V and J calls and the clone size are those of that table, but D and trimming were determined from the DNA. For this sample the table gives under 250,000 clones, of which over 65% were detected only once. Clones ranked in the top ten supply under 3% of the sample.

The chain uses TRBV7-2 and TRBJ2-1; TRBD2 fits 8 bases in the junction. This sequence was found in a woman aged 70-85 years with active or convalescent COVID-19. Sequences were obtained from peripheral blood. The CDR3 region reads CASSLRGVLAGRYNEQFF. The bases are TGTGCCAGCAGCTTGAGGGGGGTTCTAGCGGGCCGCTACAATGAGCAGTTCTTC.